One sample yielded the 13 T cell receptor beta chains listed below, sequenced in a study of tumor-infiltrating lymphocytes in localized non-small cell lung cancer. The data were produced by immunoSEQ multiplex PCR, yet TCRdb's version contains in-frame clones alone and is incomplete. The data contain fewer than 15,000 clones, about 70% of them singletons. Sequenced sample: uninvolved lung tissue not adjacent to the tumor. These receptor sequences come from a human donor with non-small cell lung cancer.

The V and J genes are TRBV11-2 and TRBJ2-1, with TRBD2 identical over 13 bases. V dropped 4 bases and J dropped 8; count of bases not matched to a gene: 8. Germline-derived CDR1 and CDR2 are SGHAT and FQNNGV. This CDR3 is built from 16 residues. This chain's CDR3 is CASSSLLAGGPDEQFF. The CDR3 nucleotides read TGTGCCAGCAGCTCCCTACTAGCGGGGGGGCCAGATGAGCAGTTCTTC. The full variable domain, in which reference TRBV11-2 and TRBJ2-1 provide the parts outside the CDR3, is EAGVAQSPRYKIIEKRQSVAFWCNPISGHATLYWYQQILGQGPKLLIQFQNNGVVDDSQLPKDRFSAERLKGVDSTLKIQPAKLEDSAVYLCASSSLLAGGPDEQFFGPGTRLTVL.

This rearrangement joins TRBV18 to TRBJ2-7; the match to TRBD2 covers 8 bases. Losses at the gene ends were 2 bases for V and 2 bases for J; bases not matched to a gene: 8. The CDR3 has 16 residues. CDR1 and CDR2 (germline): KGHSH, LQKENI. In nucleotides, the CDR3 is TGTGCCAGCTCACCAAGTCCAAGCGGGGGTACCTACGAGCAGTACTTC. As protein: CASSPSPSGGTYEQYF.

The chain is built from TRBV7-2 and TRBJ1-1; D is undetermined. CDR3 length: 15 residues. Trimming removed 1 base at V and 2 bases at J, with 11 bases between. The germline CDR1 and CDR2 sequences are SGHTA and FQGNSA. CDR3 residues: CASSLVRNTNTEAFF. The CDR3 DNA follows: TGTGCCAGCAGCTTAGTAAGGAACACCAACACTGAAGCTTTCTTT.

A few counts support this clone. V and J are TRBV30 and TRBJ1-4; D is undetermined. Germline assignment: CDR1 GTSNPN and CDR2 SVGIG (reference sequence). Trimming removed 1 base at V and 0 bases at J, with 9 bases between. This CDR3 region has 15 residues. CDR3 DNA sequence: TGTGCCTGGAGTGCTGGGGTAGCAACTAATGAAAAACTGTTTTTT. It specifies CAWSAGVATNEKLFF.

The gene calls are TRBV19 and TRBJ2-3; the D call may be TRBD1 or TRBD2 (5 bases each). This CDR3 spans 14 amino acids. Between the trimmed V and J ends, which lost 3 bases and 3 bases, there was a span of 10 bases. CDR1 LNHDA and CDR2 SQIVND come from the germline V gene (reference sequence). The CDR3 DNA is TGTGCCAGTAGTATCCGGGGCGGGACAGATACGCAGTATTTT. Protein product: CASSIRGGTDTQYF.

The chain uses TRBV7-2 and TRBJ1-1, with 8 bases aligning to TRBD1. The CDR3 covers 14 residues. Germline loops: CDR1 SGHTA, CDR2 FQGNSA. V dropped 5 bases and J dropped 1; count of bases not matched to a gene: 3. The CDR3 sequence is CASSAGGPNTEAFF. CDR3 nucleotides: TGTGCCAGCAGCGCAGGGGGCCCGAACACTGAAGCTTTCTTT.

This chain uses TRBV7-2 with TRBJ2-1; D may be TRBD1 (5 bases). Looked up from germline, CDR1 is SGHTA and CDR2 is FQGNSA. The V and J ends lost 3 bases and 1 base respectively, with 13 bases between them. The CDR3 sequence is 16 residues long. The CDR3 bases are TGTGCCAGCAGCTTTGGCCAGGGCGGTTCCTACAATGAGCAGTTCTTC. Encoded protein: CASSFGQGGSYNEQFF.

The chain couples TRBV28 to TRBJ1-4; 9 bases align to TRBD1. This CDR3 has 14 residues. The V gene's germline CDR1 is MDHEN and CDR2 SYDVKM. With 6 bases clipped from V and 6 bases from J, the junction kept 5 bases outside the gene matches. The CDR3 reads CASSQDRGDEKLFF. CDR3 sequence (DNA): TGTGCCAGCAGCCAAGACAGGGGGGATGAAAAACTGTTTTTT. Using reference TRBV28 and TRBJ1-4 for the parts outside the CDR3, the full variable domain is DVKVTQSSRYLVKRTGEKVFLECVQDMDHENMFWYRQDPGLGLRLIYFSYDVKMKEKGDIPEGYSVSREKKERFSLILESASTNQTSMYLCASSQDRGDEKLFFGSGTQLSVL.

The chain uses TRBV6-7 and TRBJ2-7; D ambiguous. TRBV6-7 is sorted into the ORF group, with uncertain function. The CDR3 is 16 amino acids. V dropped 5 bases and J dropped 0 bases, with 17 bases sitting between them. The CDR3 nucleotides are TGTGCCAGCAGTCCCAGGCTTTCTCCGATCTCCTACGAGCAGTACTTC. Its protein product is CASSPRLSPISYEQYF.

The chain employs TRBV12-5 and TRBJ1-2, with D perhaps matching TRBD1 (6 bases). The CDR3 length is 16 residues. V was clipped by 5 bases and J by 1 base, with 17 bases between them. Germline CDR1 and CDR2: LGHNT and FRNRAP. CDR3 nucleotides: TGTGCTAGTGGTCCCTCTCGGGGGGCAGGTAACTATGGCTACACCTTC. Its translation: CASGPSRGAGNYGYTF.

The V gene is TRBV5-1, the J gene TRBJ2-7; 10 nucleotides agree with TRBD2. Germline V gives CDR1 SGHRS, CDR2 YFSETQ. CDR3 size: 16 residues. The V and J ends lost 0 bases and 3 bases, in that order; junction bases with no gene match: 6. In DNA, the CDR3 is TGCGCCAGCAGCTTGGTTAGCGGGGGGCCCGACTACGAGCAGTACTTC. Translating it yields CASSLVSGGPDYEQYF.

Written as DNA, the CDR3 is TGTGCCAGCAGTAACCAAGAGACCCAGTACTTC. Amino acid sequence: CASSNQETQYF. The rearrangement uses TRBV6-5 and TRBJ2-5, with D unclear. The CDR3 spans 11 residues. Trimming shortened V by 5 bases and J by 0 bases, and 1 base separated the two germline ends. Germline CDR1 is MNHEY and CDR2 is SVGAGI.

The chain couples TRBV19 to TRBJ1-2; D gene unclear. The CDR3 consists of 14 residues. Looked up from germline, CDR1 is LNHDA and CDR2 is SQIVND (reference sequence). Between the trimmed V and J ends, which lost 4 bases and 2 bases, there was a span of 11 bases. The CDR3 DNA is TGTGCCAGTAGTACCCCTCAGATCAACTATGGCTACACCTTC. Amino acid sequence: CASSTPQINYGYTF.